This entry concerns a single TCR beta chain. The V gene lost 7 bases and the J gene lost 1 base, with 7 bases spanning the gap. The CDR3 loop spans 12 amino acids. Germline assignment: CDR1 MDHEN and CDR2 SYDVKM. These data originate in a study of blood T cell repertoires in COVID-19. Study-level background: Sources were T cells, B-cell-depleted T cells, or PBMCs; the material itself was cDNA or gDNA.

Sequenced by immunoSEQ multiplex PCR; TCRdb stores in-frame clones only, minus some. Of roughly 24,000 clones listed, 88% were seen once; the top ten hold about 20%. Material for sequencing was peripheral blood. J is TRBJ1-2 and V is TRBV28; D perhaps matches TRBD1 (5 bases). This receptor was taken from a man between 70 and 80 years old in a cohort sampled during active COVID-19. The CDR3 coding sequence is TGTGCCAGCACCAGGGTTAACTATGGCTACACCTTC. This codes for CASTRVNYGYTF.